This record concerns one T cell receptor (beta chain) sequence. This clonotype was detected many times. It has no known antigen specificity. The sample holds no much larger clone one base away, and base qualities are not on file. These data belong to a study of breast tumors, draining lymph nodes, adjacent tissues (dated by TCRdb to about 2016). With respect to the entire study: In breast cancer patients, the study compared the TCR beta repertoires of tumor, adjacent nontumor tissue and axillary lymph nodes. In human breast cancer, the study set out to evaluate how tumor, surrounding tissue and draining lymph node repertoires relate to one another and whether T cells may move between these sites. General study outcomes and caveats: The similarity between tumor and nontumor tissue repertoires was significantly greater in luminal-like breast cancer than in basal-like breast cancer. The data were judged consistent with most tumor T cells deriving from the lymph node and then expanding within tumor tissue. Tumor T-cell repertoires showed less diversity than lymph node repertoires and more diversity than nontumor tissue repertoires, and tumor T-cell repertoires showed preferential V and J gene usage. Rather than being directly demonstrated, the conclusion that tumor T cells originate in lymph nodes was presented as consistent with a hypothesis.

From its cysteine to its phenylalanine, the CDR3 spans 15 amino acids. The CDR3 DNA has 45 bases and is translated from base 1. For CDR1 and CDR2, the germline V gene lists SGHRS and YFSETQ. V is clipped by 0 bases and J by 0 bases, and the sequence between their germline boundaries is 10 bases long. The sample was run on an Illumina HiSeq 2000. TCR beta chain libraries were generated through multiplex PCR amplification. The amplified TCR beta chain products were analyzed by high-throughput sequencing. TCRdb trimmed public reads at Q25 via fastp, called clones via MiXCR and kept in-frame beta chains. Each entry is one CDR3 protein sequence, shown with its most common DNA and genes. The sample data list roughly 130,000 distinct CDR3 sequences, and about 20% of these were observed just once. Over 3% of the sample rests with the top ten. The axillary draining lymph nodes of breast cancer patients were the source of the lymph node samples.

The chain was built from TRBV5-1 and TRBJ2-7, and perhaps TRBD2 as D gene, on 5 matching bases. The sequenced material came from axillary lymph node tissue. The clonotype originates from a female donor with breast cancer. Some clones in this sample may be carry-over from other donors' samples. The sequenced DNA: TGCGCCAGCAGCTTGGCCCCCGGGGACTCCTACGAGCAGTACTTC. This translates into CASSLAPGDSYEQYF.